These 18 T cell receptor beta chains came from one sample sequenced in a study of blood T cell repertoires in COVID-19. Sequencing was performed with immunoSEQ multiplex PCR; in TCRdb, only in-frame clones are kept and a portion is missing. The sample contains almost 350,000 clones, roughly 90% of which appear only once. Material: peripheral blood. The receptor set was obtained from a woman aged 60-70 years with COVID-19, enrolled during active disease.

This chain links TRBV19 with TRBJ1-5; D not resolved. Germline V lookup: CDR1 LNHDA, CDR2 SQIVND (reference sequence). This CDR3 contains 15 residues. Trimming took off 3 bases at V and 5 bases at J, with 14 bases between the two ends. CDR3 bases: TGTGCCAGTAGTATTTCAGACTCGGCTCATCAGCCCCAGCATTTT. Its translation: CASSISDSAHQPQHF.

The chain couples TRBV5-1 to TRBJ2-4; TRBD1 might be the D (5 bases). The germline CDR1 and CDR2 sequences are SGHRS and YFSETQ. The V gene lost 2 bases and the J gene lost 3 bases, with 12 bases spanning the gap. This CDR3 has 15 amino acids. For the CDR3, the DNA is TGCGCCAGCAGCTTCCCAACAGGCGACAAAAACATTCAGTACTTC. Translated: CASSFPTGDKNIQYF.

The rearrangement uses TRBV28 and TRBJ1-2, with D perhaps matching TRBD1 (5 bases). Deletions cut 6 bases from V and 0 bases from J, with 14 bases between. The germline V gene encodes CDR1 MDHEN and CDR2 SYDVKM. CDR3 length equals 15 residues. CDR3 sequence: CASRVRRGANYGYTF. The CDR3 DNA is TGTGCCAGCAGGGTCCGGAGGGGTGCTAACTATGGCTACACCTTC.

The V call is TRBV11-2, the J call TRBJ2-6, with a tentative D call TRBD2 (5 bases). This CDR3 is 18 amino acids long. Per the germline V gene, CDR1 is SGHAT and CDR2 is FQNNGV. Trimming took 5 bases from V and 2 from J, leaving 19 bases between them. The CDR3 nucleotides read TGTGCCAGCAGCCCAGAGGAGGACGTCCTCCCTGGGGCCAACGTCCTGACTTTC. Its protein product is CASSPEEDVLPGANVLTF.

The chain recombines TRBV4-1 with TRBJ2-7; 12 positions match TRBD2. The J segment lost 4 bases and the V segment lost 0 bases, leaving 1 base of the junction unmatched. This CDR3 spans 15 amino acids. The germline V gene has CDR1 MGHRA and CDR2 YSYEKL. CDR3 nucleotide sequence: TGCGCCAGCAGCCAAGAGCTAGCGGGGGGGTACGAGCAGTACTTC. Amino acids: CASSQELAGGYEQYF.

This clone showed up just a few times. The gene calls are TRBV5-6 and TRBJ2-2; TRBD2 is a possible D gene (6 bases). The CDR3 has 17 residues. The germline V gene encodes CDR1 SGHDT and CDR2 YYEEEE. The V end lost 2 bases, the J end lost 7 bases, and 21 bases lay between the germline ends. The CDR3 nucleotides read TGTGCCAGCAGCTTTGGGATGTGGGGGGAAATCGGCGGGGAGCTGTTTTTT. Translating gives CASSFGMWGEIGGELFF.

The rearrangement uses TRBV4-1 and TRBJ2-5; no definite D call. V was shortened by 0 bases and J by 1 base, with 9 bases between the two germline ends. Germline values: CDR1 MGHRA, CDR2 YSYEKL. The CDR3 covers 15 residues. CDR3 residues: CASSQDPRSQETQYF. The CDR3 DNA follows: TGCGCCAGCAGCCAAGATCCGAGATCCCAAGAGACCCAGTACTTC.

The rearrangement links TRBV7-9 to TRBJ1-5, with 9 positions matching TRBD1. Germline-derived CDR1 and CDR2 are SEHNR and FQNEAQ (reference sequence). This CDR3 contains 17 residues. Trimming cost V 1 base and J 1 base; bases outside gene matches: 5. In DNA, the CDR3 is TGTGCCAGCAGCTTAGGGGATGGACAGGGGAGCAATCAGCCCCAGCATTTT. Amino acids: CASSLGDGQGSNQPQHF. Supplemented by reference TRBV7-9 and TRBJ1-5, the full variable domain reads DTGVSQNPRHKITKRGQNVTFRCDPISEHNRLYWYRQTLGQGPEFLTYFQNEAQLEKSRLLSDRFSAERPKGSFSTLEIQRTEQGDSAMYLCASSLGDGQGSNQPQHFGDGTRLSIL.

The J gene is TRBJ1-5, the V gene TRBV6-5, with a tentative D call TRBD1 (6 bases). V was shortened by 10 bases and J by 0 bases, with 13 bases between the two germline ends. The CDR3 spans 14 residues. Germline V gene lookup returns CDR1 MNHEY and CDR2 SVGAGI. CDR3 in amino acids: CATSQGYSNQPQHF. The CDR3 DNA reads as TGTGCCACCTCTCAGGGGTATAGCAATCAGCCCCAGCATTTT.

The chain has TRBV5-1 and TRBJ1-1; D may be TRBD1 (5 bases). V was pared by 4 bases and J by 1 base, with 11 bases between. The CDR3 is 14 amino acids. CDR1 SGHRS and CDR2 YFSETQ come from the germline V gene. CDR3 sequence reads: CASSPNRPNTEAFF. The CDR3 nucleotides read TGCGCCAGCAGCCCAAACAGGCCGAACACTGAAGCTTTCTTT.

The rearrangement links TRBV5-1 to TRBJ1-1; possibly TRBD1 for D (6 bases). CDR3 size: 13 residues. Germline values: CDR1 SGHRS, CDR2 YFSETQ. V lost 5 bases and J 7 bases, leaving 15 bases between the germline ends. The CDR3 reads CASREQGRFEAFF. The CDR3 coding sequence is TGCGCCAGCAGGGAACAGGGCCGATTTGAAGCTTTCTTT.

This chain links TRBV5-1 with TRBJ2-2; perhaps TRBD1 as D (5 bases). The germline CDR1 and CDR2 sequences are SGHRS and YFSETQ. Trimming took 0 bases from V and 1 from J, leaving 10 bases between them. The CDR3 is 16 amino acids. CDR3 bases: TGCGCCAGCAGCTTGGAAGGGGCAGGGAACACCGGGGAGCTGTTTTTT. Translation: CASSLEGAGNTGELFF.

The chain links TRBV7-9 to TRBJ1-3; no firm D call. CDR3 length equals 15 residues. Trimming cost V 1 base and J 0 bases, with 7 bases left between them. CDR1 SEHNR and CDR2 FQNEAQ come from the germline V gene (reference sequence). Here the CDR3 reads CASSLDGGSGNTIYF. CDR3 in DNA: TGTGCCAGCAGCTTAGACGGAGGCTCTGGAAACACCATATATTTT.

J is TRBJ1-1 and V is TRBV5-1; tentatively, D is TRBD1 (5 bases). V lost 6 bases, J lost 5 bases, and 26 bases lay in between. CDR3 size: 17 residues. The V gene's germline CDR1 is SGHRS and CDR2 YFSETQ. The CDR3 region has the DNA TGCGCCAGCACCGGCGGGGCAGGCAATAATAAAAGGACTGAAGCTTTCTTT. It codes for CASTGGAGNNKRTEAFF.

The V and J genes are TRBV19 and TRBJ1-1; 7 bases line up with TRBD1. CDR1 and CDR2 from the germline V gene are LNHDA and SQIVND (reference sequence). This CDR3 region has 14 residues. The J segment lost 6 bases and the V segment lost 6 bases, leaving 10 bases of the junction unmatched. The CDR3 coding sequence is TGTGCCAGTAGGGAGACAGGGACGGGCCCTGAAGCTTTCTTT. It specifies CASRETGTGPEAFF.

V usage is TRBV5-1 and J usage is TRBJ2-7; 7 bases map to TRBD1. With 3 bases clipped from V and 5 bases from J, the junction kept 8 bases outside the gene matches. The CDR3 length is 14 residues. Germline CDR1 reads SGHRS; CDR2 reads YFSETQ. CDR3 coding DNA: TGCGCCAGCAGCTCTATGACAGGGTCCAACGAGCAGTACTTC. Translation: CASSSMTGSNEQYF.

This clone was observed once. This chain uses TRBV11-2 with TRBJ2-7; 7 bases align to TRBD2. Germline loops: CDR1 SGHAT, CDR2 FQNNGV. This CDR3 is built from 16 residues. Trimming cost V 5 bases and J 1 base; bases outside gene matches: 11. The CDR3 region has the DNA TGTGCCAGCAGCCCCCCGGGACTACGATATTCCTACGAGCAGTACTTC. Its protein product is CASSPPGLRYSYEQYF. Based on the CDR3 plus reference TRBV11-2 and TRBJ2-7, the full variable domain is EAGVAQSPRYKIIEKRQSVAFWCNPISGHATLYWYQQILGQGPKLLIQFQNNGVVDDSQLPKDRFSAERLKGVDSTLKIQPAKLEDSAVYLCASSPPGLRYSYEQYFGPGTRLTVT.

The chain links TRBV24-1 to TRBJ2-3, with 12 bases lining up with TRBD2. V gave up 3 bases and J gave up 5 bases; unmatched junction bases: 5. Looked up from germline, CDR1 is KGHDR and CDR2 is SFDVKD. The CDR3 has 16 residues. The CDR3 sequence is CATSDHGLAGLDTQYF. The CDR3, as DNA: TGTGCCACCAGTGATCATGGACTAGCGGGGCTAGATACGCAGTATTTT.